This TCR beta chain was retrieved from a study of Tregs in tolerant kidney transplant recipients. The wider study: The nonmyeloablative bone marrow transplants came from related graft donors, with transient mixed chimerism. Overall study findings and caveats: Tregs expanded with activated donor B cells seemed most donor-specific.

Sequencing was performed with immunoSEQ multiplex PCR; in TCRdb, only in-frame clones are kept and a portion is missing. The sample table includes 25,000 to 35,000 clones. Germline V gene lookup returns CDR1 SGHVS and CDR2 FNYEAQ. The CDR3 is made up of 15 amino acids. V lost 4 bases and J lost 4; bases outside the gene matches: 4. To note about this clone: Its antigen is not known. The read terminates 3 residues ahead of where the CDR3 ends, so the germline J gene completes it.

CD4+CD25+CD127- Tregs, CD4+CD25- non-Tregs, CD4 and CD8 cells were sorted. The source of this sequence is a human donor who received a combined kidney and bone marrow transplant. The input for sequencing was CD8+ T cells from blood, taken before the transplant. This chain connects TRBV7-6 to TRBJ2-5; 12 bases map to TRBD2. Partial CDR3 DNA: TGTGCCAGCAGCTGGGAACTAGCGGGGGGAGAGACC. It is translated as CASSWELAGGET. The CDR3 as a whole reads CASSWELAGGETQYF. Combining the CDR3 with reference TRBV7-6 and TRBJ2-5 gives the whole variable domain GAGVSQSPRYKVTKRGQDVALRCDPISGHVSLYWYRQALGQGPEFLTYFNYEAQQDKSGLPNDRFSAERPEGSISTLTIQRTEQRDSAMYRCASSWELAGGETQYFGPGTRLLVL.